The rows below give T cell receptor beta chains drawn from one sample of a study of blood T cells in healthy people across ages. Using its own MiXCR run on the 5' RACE reads, TCRdb lists one record per CDR3 protein. The repertoire includes some 760,000 distinct CDR3 sequences, approximately 25% of them detected once, and more than 8.5% sits in the top ten. The same data also contributed to another study, on T cells of mothers and their children.

Sequencing was carried out using blood. The receptors stem from a boy aged 5-17 years in good health. Both conserved end residues are part of each CDR3. Each record gives: clone size, V gene, J gene, CDR3 length, D gene, CDR3 DNA, CDR3 protein. A D gene is named only where the DNA matches it firmly. For some rows the clone size is stated as once, few or many, or as a class when expanded; others skip it.

clone_size: few
v_call: TRBV20-1
j_call: TRBJ2-5
cdr3_length: 13
d_call: -
cdr3_nt: TGCAGTGCTAGAGGTTCAGGGGCGGAGACCCAGTACTTC
cdr3_aa: CSARGSGAETQYF

clone_size: -
v_call: TRBV7-6
j_call: TRBJ2-5
cdr3_length: 17
d_call: -
cdr3_nt: TGTGCCAGCAGCTTAGAGTCCAGTATCATGCGTCAAGAGACCCAGTACTTC
cdr3_aa: CASSLESSIMRQETQYF

clone_size: few
v_call: TRBV5-1
j_call: TRBJ2-3
cdr3_length: 12
d_call: TRBD1
cdr3_nt: TGCGCCAGCAGCGGGGGGGACAGGGACCAGTATTTT
cdr3_aa: CASSGGDRDQYF

clone_size: -
v_call: TRBV29-1
j_call: TRBJ2-1
cdr3_length: 15
d_call: TRBD2
cdr3_nt: TGCAGCGCCATGACTAGCGGGGGGGCCATGGATGAGCAGTTCTTC
cdr3_aa: CSAMTSGGAMDEQFF

clone_size: -
v_call: TRBV7-9
j_call: TRBJ2-5
cdr3_length: 13
d_call: -
cdr3_nt: TGTGCCAGCAGCCAGAAAGAACAAGAGACCCAGTACTTC
cdr3_aa: CASSQKEQETQYF

clone_size: -
v_call: TRBV6-6
j_call: TRBJ2-7
cdr3_length: 11
d_call: -
cdr3_nt: TGTGCCAGCATTATGAGCCACGAGCAGTACTTC
cdr3_aa: CASIMSHEQYF

clone_size: -
v_call: TRBV6-5
j_call: TRBJ1-1
cdr3_length: 13
d_call: -
cdr3_nt: TGTGCCAGCGGTTACTCGTTGGTAACTGAAGCTTTCTTT
cdr3_aa: CASGYSLVTEAFF

clone_size: few
v_call: TRBV6-2/TRBV6-3
j_call: TRBJ2-5
cdr3_length: 14
d_call: -
cdr3_nt: TGTGCCAGCAGCGAGAGCAGCTACCAAGAGACCCAGTACTTC
cdr3_aa: CASSESSYQETQYF

clone_size: few
v_call: TRBV4-1
j_call: TRBJ1-2
cdr3_length: 14
d_call: -
cdr3_nt: TGCGCCAGCAGCCAAGAGAGATTAGGGCAGGCCTGCACCTTC
cdr3_aa: CASSQERLGQACTF

clone_size: -
v_call: TRBV7-3
j_call: TRBJ2-7
cdr3_length: 13
d_call: -
cdr3_nt: TGTGCCAGCAGCCAGGGACTTACCTACGAGCAGTACTTC
cdr3_aa: CASSQGLTYEQYF

clone_size: few
v_call: TRBV6-5
j_call: TRBJ1-1
cdr3_length: 15
d_call: -
cdr3_nt: TGTGCCAGCACCCTTTCATCGACAGGGAACACTGAAGCTTTCTTT
cdr3_aa: CASTLSSTGNTEAFF

clone_size: -
v_call: TRBV10-3
j_call: TRBJ2-7
cdr3_length: 14
d_call: -
cdr3_nt: TGTGCCATCAGTGACGGGGACCATCCCTACGAGCAGTACTTC
cdr3_aa: CAISDGDHPYEQYF

clone_size: once
v_call: TRBV14
j_call: TRBJ2-1
cdr3_length: 13
d_call: -
cdr3_nt: TGTGCCAGCAGCCAAGATGTGGCGACTGAGCAGTTCTTC
cdr3_aa: CASSQDVATEQFF

clone_size: few
v_call: TRBV7-9
j_call: TRBJ2-3
cdr3_length: 15
d_call: TRBD1
cdr3_nt: TGTGCCAGCAGCTTAGCCTCGGACAGGACAGATACGCAGTATTTT
cdr3_aa: CASSLASDRTDTQYF

clone_size: few
v_call: TRBV4-1
j_call: TRBJ2-7
cdr3_length: 16
d_call: TRBD1
cdr3_nt: TGCGCCAGCAGCCAAGAAGGGGACAGGGTATTCTCCGAGCAGTACTTC
cdr3_aa: CASSQEGDRVFSEQYF

clone_size: -
v_call: TRBV20-1
j_call: TRBJ2-5
cdr3_length: 15
d_call: TRBD2
cdr3_nt: TGCAGTGCTAGAGGGTTCGGGGGACTACCGGAGACCCAGTACTTC
cdr3_aa: CSARGFGGLPETQYF

clone_size: -
v_call: TRBV19
j_call: TRBJ1-2
cdr3_length: 14
d_call: -
cdr3_nt: TGTGCCAGTAGTATAGGGGAGGATAACTATGGCTACACCTTC
cdr3_aa: CASSIGEDNYGYTF

clone_size: few
v_call: TRBV12-3/TRBV12-4
j_call: TRBJ1-2
cdr3_length: 16
d_call: TRBD1
cdr3_nt: TGTGCCAGCACTTTAGGCCCCAGGGGGGCTAACTATGGCTACACCTTC
cdr3_aa: CASTLGPRGANYGYTF

clone_size: -
v_call: TRBV11-1
j_call: TRBJ2-7
cdr3_length: 21
d_call: TRBD1
cdr3_nt: TGTGCCAGCAGCCCACTCAGCGGAACAGGGACAGGGGCCACCCTCTCCTACGAGCAGTACTTC
cdr3_aa: CASSPLSGTGTGATLSYEQYF

clone_size: -
v_call: TRBV28
j_call: TRBJ1-5
cdr3_length: 22
d_call: TRBD1
cdr3_nt: TGTGCCAGCACTCTTACCCTTGGTCCGGGACAGGGAAGGTTCGGGAGCAATCAGCCCCAGCATTTT
cdr3_aa: CASTLTLGPGQGRFGSNQPQHF

clone_size: -
v_call: TRBV11-2
j_call: TRBJ2-1
cdr3_length: 15
d_call: TRBD2
cdr3_nt: TGTGCCAGCACCCCGGGACTAGGGACCTACAATGAGCAGTTCTTC
cdr3_aa: CASTPGLGTYNEQFF

clone_size: few
v_call: TRBV7-6
j_call: TRBJ2-7
cdr3_length: 13
d_call: -
cdr3_nt: TGTGCCAGCAGCTTAGAAGCTAGCCACGAGCAGTACTTC
cdr3_aa: CASSLEASHEQYF

clone_size: -
v_call: TRBV5-1
j_call: TRBJ2-5
cdr3_length: 10
d_call: -
cdr3_nt: TGCGCCAGCAGCTTCTTAACCCAGTACTTC
cdr3_aa: CASSFLTQYF

clone_size: -
v_call: TRBV5-1
j_call: TRBJ1-2
cdr3_length: 14
d_call: -
cdr3_nt: TGCGCCAGCAGCCTCGGATCAGGGTCGGCTGGCTACACCTTC
cdr3_aa: CASSLGSGSAGYTF

clone_size: few
v_call: TRBV15
j_call: TRBJ2-1
cdr3_length: 17
d_call: TRBD2
cdr3_nt: TGTGCCACCAGCAGAGACGATGCGGGAGGGCCAAGGGATGAGCAGTTCTTC
cdr3_aa: CATSRDDAGGPRDEQFF

clone_size: -
v_call: TRBV25-1
j_call: TRBJ1-4
cdr3_length: 13
d_call: -
cdr3_nt: TGTGCCAGCCGTTTTGGGGGGGTTGAAAAACTGTTTTTT
cdr3_aa: CASRFGGVEKLFF

clone_size: few
v_call: TRBV27
j_call: TRBJ2-2
cdr3_length: 16
d_call: -
cdr3_nt: TGTGCCAGCAGTTTAACAGGCGCGACGAACACCGGGGAGCTGTTTTTT
cdr3_aa: CASSLTGATNTGELFF

clone_size: many
v_call: TRBV19
j_call: TRBJ2-1
cdr3_length: 15
d_call: TRBD2
cdr3_nt: TGTGCCAGTAGTAGCCGGCTAGCGGATTACAATGAGCAGTTCTTC
cdr3_aa: CASSSRLADYNEQFF

clone_size: -
v_call: TRBV28
j_call: TRBJ1-5
cdr3_length: 17
d_call: TRBD1
cdr3_nt: TGTGCCAGCAGTCCTTTTACAGGGGATTATAGCAATCAGCCCCAGCATTTT
cdr3_aa: CASSPFTGDYSNQPQHF

clone_size: -
v_call: TRBV4-3
j_call: TRBJ1-1
cdr3_length: 15
d_call: -
cdr3_nt: TGCGCCAGCAGCCAAGAACACAGGCTCAACACTGAAGCTTTCTTT
cdr3_aa: CASSQEHRLNTEAFF

clone_size: few
v_call: TRBV3-1
j_call: TRBJ1-2
cdr3_length: 14
d_call: -
cdr3_nt: TGTGCCAGCAGCCCCAGAGGCATTCCCTATGGCTACACCTTC
cdr3_aa: CASSPRGIPYGYTF

clone_size: few
v_call: TRBV5-1
j_call: TRBJ1-1
cdr3_length: 15
d_call: TRBD1
cdr3_nt: TGCGCCAGCAGCTTGGAGGGGGCCCCTAACACTGAAGCTTTCTTT
cdr3_aa: CASSLEGAPNTEAFF

clone_size: -
v_call: TRBV5-1
j_call: TRBJ2-5
cdr3_length: 19
d_call: TRBD2
cdr3_nt: TGCGCCAGCAGCCCTCTTCCGGGACTAGCGGGAGGTGTCTGGGAGACCCAGTACTTC
cdr3_aa: CASSPLPGLAGGVWETQYF

clone_size: -
v_call: TRBV10-3
j_call: TRBJ2-5
cdr3_length: 14
d_call: TRBD2
cdr3_nt: TGTGCCATCAGTGGGGCCGGGGGGGAAGAGACCCAGTACTTC
cdr3_aa: CAISGAGGEETQYF

clone_size: once
v_call: TRBV12-3/TRBV12-4
j_call: TRBJ1-5
cdr3_length: 14
d_call: -
cdr3_nt: TGTGCCAGCAGTGAGACAGGTTTCAATCAGCCCCAGCATTTT
cdr3_aa: CASSETGFNQPQHF

clone_size: -
v_call: TRBV24-1
j_call: TRBJ2-1
cdr3_length: 16
d_call: TRBD2
cdr3_nt: TGTGCCACCAGTGACCTGAGTACTAGCGGGTACAATGAGCAGTTCTTC
cdr3_aa: CATSDLSTSGYNEQFF

clone_size: few
v_call: TRBV6-2/TRBV6-3
j_call: TRBJ2-5
cdr3_length: 14
d_call: -
cdr3_nt: TGTGCCAGCAGTTATTTTAGGAACCAAGAGACCCAGTACTTC
cdr3_aa: CASSYFRNQETQYF

clone_size: -
v_call: TRBV6-5
j_call: TRBJ1-1
cdr3_length: 14
d_call: TRBD1
cdr3_nt: TGTGCCAGCAGCTCCCCCGGGACAGGGGTTGAAGCTTTCTTT
cdr3_aa: CASSSPGTGVEAFF

clone_size: -
v_call: TRBV2
j_call: TRBJ1-1
cdr3_length: 13
d_call: -
cdr3_nt: TGTGCCAGCAGTGAACAGGGGAACACTGAAGCTTTCTTT
cdr3_aa: CASSEQGNTEAFF

clone_size: -
v_call: TRBV9
j_call: TRBJ2-7
cdr3_length: 14
d_call: -
cdr3_nt: TGTGCCAGCAGCGTAGGGCCCTCTACGAACGAGCAGTACTTC
cdr3_aa: CASSVGPSTNEQYF

clone_size: few
v_call: TRBV12-3/TRBV12-4
j_call: TRBJ2-5
cdr3_length: 14
d_call: -
cdr3_nt: TGTGCCAGCAGTCCCCTGGCCGGGATGGAGACCCAGTACTTC
cdr3_aa: CASSPLAGMETQYF